This is a list of T cell receptor beta chains from one sample in a study of blood T cell repertoires in COVID-19. Sequencing used immunoSEQ multiplex PCR; TCRdb keeps in-frame clones, though not all of them. The data contain about 83,000 clones, roughly 84% of them singletons. Sequencing input: peripheral blood. The receptors come from a woman over 75 in a cohort sampled during active or convalescent COVID-19. Both conserved end residues are part of each CDR3. The D gene is left open where the match is weak. Clone size is stated in some rows and not others, as once, few, many or a class when expanded.

d_gene	v_gene	j_gene	abundance	CDR3nt	CDR3aa
.	TRBV5-1	TRBJ2-7	once	TGCGCCAGCAGCTTGGTCCCTCAGCAGTACTTC	CASSLVPQQYF
.	TRBV29-1	TRBJ1-2	once	TGCAGCTGCGAGGAGGGGAACTATGGCTACACCTTC	CSCEEGNYGYTF
TRBD1	TRBV18	TRBJ2-1	.	TGTGCCAGCTCACTTCTAGACAGGGTGTCCTACAATGAGCAGTTCTTC	CASSLLDRVSYNEQFF
.	TRBV7-3	TRBJ1-5	.	TGTGCCAGCAGCTTAAGTTGGGGAGGCCCTCTTCGTAATCAGCCCCAGCATTTT	CASSLSWGGPLRNQPQHF
TRBD2	TRBV7-3	TRBJ2-1	.	TGTGCCAGCAGCTTAACGGGGACTAGCGATGTAAGCAATGAGCAGTTCTTC	CASSLTGTSDVSNEQFF
.	TRBV10-3	TRBJ1-1	few	TGTGCCATCAGTGAGTCGCAGGTGAACACTGAAGCTTTCTTT	CAISESQVNTEAFF
.	TRBV2	TRBJ2-5	.	TGTGCCAGCAGTGTTCTACGAGAAGAGACCCAGTACTTC	CASSVLREETQYF
TRBD1	TRBV5-1	TRBJ1-1	.	TGCGCCAGCAGCTCCCCGGGACAGGGACCGCTAAACACTGAAGCTTTCTTT	CASSSPGQGPLNTEAFF
.	TRBV18	TRBJ1-5	.	TGTGCCAGCTCACCACCGGGGGGAACAATGACTCAGCCCCAGCATTTT	CASSPPGGTMTQPQHF
TRBD1	TRBV7-3	TRBJ1-6	once	TGTGCCAGCAGCTTATTGGGGACAGTGAATTCACCCCTCCACTTT	CASSLLGTVNSPLHF
TRBD1	TRBV27	TRBJ1-5	once	TGTGCCAGCAGGTTCGGGACAGAGAGCAATCAGCCCCAGCATTTT	CASRFGTESNQPQHF
TRBD2	TRBV10-1	TRBJ2-3	.	TGCGCCAGCAGTGAGCTTAGCGGGGGCACAGATACGCAGTATTTT	CASSELSGGTDTQYF
TRBD2	TRBV11-2	TRBJ2-3	.	TGTGCCAGCAGCGACCCCGGGACTAGCGGGGGTAATACGCAGTATTTT	CASSDPGTSGGNTQYF
TRBD1	TRBV6-5	TRBJ2-7	.	TGTGCCAGCCGCCCGACAGGGGGCTACGAGCAGTACTTC	CASRPTGGYEQYF
TRBD2	TRBV6-5	TRBJ2-1	.	TGTGCCAGCAGTTATACCGGGACTAGGGCCTACAATGAGCAGTTCTTC	CASSYTGTRAYNEQFF
TRBD2	TRBV9	TRBJ2-2	.	TGTGCCAGCAGCGTAGTAGCGGGAGCCGGAAGTTGGAGGACCGGGGAGCTGTTTTTT	CASSVVAGAGSWRTGELFF
.	TRBV7-9	TRBJ2-1	.	TGTGCCAGCAGCTTACGAACCTCGGATGAGCAGTTCTTC	CASSLRTSDEQFF
.	TRBV14	TRBJ1-1	.	TGTGCCAGCAGTCTTGACAGGTGGGGCACTGAAGCTTTCTTT	CASSLDRWGTEAFF
TRBD1	TRBV10-3	TRBJ2-7	.	TGTGCCATCAGTGAGTCAACAGGGGGCCATACCCAAACAGATTACGAGCAGTACTTC	CAISESTGGHTQTDYEQYF
TRBD1	TRBV5-1	TRBJ2-2	.	TGCGCCAGCAGCAACGGACAGGGGCGGACCGGGGAGCTGTTTTTT	CASSNGQGRTGELFF
TRBD2	TRBV28	TRBJ2-7	.	TGTGCCAGCTGTATGCGCGGGAGGTTCGAGCAGTACTTC	CASCMRGRFEQYF
.	TRBV11-2	TRBJ1-3	.	TGTGCCAGCAGCTTTTCGACAGGCTCTGGAAACACCATATATTTT	CASSFSTGSGNTIYF
TRBD2	TRBV19	TRBJ2-5	.	TGTGCCAGTACCCACAGCGGGGGACGGGAGACCCAGTACTTC	CASTHSGGRETQYF
TRBD2	TRBV27	TRBJ2-3	few	TGTGCCAGCAGTTTAGCCGGAGGAGCGGGAGGATCCACAGATACGCAGTATTTT	CASSLAGGAGGSTDTQYF
TRBD1	TRBV9	TRBJ1-1	few	TGTGCCAGCAGCGCCCTGGGACAGGGGGCGACTGAAGCTTTCTTT	CASSALGQGATEAFF
.	TRBV11-2	TRBJ1-1	.	TGTGCCAGCAGCTTAGCTCGGTTTGAAGCTTTCTTT	CASSLARFEAFF
.	TRBV5-4	TRBJ1-1	.	TGTGCCAGCAGTCCTGGTGGCCCAGCTGAAGCTTTCTTT	CASSPGGPAEAFF
TRBD1	TRBV7-2	TRBJ1-2	once	TGTGCCAGCAGCGTGGGACAGTCCTATGGCTACACCTTC	CASSVGQSYGYTF
TRBD2	TRBV5-1	TRBJ2-7	.	TGCGCCAGCAGCTTAGGACTAGCCGCTTCCTACGAGCAGTACTTC	CASSLGLAASYEQYF
.	TRBV6-5	TRBJ1-4	.	TGTGCCAGCAGTTACTCGACAGCTAATGAAAAACTGTTTTTT	CASSYSTANEKLFF
TRBD1	TRBV6-1	TRBJ2-7	.	TGTGCCAGCAGTGAAGGGGGACAGGCCTACGAGCAGTACTTC	CASSEGGQAYEQYF
.	TRBV7-2	TRBJ2-3	.	TGTGCCAGCAGCCCCGACAGGTTGGGGACAGATACGCAGTATTTT	CASSPDRLGTDTQYF
TRBD1	TRBV6-5	TRBJ1-2	.	TGTGCCAGTTCGGACAGGGAGTTAATCTATGGCTACACCTTC	CASSDRELIYGYTF
.	TRBV10-3	TRBJ1-2	.	TGTGCCATCAGTGAGTCAGGGGTGCATGGCTACACCTTC	CAISESGVHGYTF
.	TRBV3-1/TRBV3-2	TRBJ2-7	few	TGTGCCAGCAGCCAATATTACGAGCAGTACTTC	CASSQYYEQYF
TRBD2	TRBV29-1	TRBJ2-2	.	TGCAGCGTCCTAATTCAAAGCGGGAGTATCGGGGAGCTGTTTTTT	CSVLIQSGSIGELFF
.	TRBV12-3/TRBV12-4	TRBJ2-7	.	TGTGCCAGCGGAGGCATGAGTTTCTACGAGCAGTACTTC	CASGGMSFYEQYF
.	TRBV11-2	TRBJ1-3	once	TGTGCCACCCCGGGGAGCTCTGGAAACACCATATATTTT	CATPGSSGNTIYF
.	TRBV6-5	TRBJ1-5	.	TGTGCCAGCACGTACAGGGTTGAGGGCAATCAGCCCCAGCATTTT	CASTYRVEGNQPQHF
TRBD1	TRBV10-1	TRBJ2-2	.	TGCGCCAGCAGCGTTCAGGGGGCGAACACCGGGGAGCTGTTTTTT	CASSVQGANTGELFF